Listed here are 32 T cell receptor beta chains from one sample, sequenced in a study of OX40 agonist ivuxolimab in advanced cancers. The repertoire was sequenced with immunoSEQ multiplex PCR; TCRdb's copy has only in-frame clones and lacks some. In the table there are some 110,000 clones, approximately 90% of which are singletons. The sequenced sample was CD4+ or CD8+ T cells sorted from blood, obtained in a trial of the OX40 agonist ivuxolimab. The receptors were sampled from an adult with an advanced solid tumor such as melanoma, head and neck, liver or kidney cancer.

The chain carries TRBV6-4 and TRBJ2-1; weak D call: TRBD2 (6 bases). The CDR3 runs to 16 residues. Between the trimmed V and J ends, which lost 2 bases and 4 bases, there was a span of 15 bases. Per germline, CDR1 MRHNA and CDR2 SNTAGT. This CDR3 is CASSDAVGLGYNEQFF. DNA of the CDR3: TGTGCCAGCAGTGACGCAGTGGGACTGGGATACAATGAGCAGTTCTTC.

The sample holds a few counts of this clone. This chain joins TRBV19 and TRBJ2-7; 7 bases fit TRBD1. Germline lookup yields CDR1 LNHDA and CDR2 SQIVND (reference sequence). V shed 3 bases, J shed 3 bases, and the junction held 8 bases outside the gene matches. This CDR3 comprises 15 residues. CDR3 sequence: CASSISGTARYEQYF. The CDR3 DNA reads TGTGCCAGTAGTATCAGTGGGACAGCCCGCTACGAGCAGTACTTC.

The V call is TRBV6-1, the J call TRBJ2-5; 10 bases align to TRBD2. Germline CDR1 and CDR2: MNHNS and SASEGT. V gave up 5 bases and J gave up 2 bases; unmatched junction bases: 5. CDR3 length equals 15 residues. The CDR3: CASSPSGGAQETQYF. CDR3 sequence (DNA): TGTGCCAGCAGTCCAAGCGGGGGGGCTCAAGAGACCCAGTACTTC.

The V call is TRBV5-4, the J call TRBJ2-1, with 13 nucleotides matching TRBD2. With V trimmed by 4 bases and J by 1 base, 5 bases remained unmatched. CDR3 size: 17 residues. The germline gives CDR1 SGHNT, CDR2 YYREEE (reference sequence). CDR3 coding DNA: TGTGCCAGCAGCGGGGGACTAGCGGGATTGTCCTACAATGAGCAGTTCTTC. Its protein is CASSGGLAGLSYNEQFF. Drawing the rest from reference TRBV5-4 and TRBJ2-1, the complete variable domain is ETGVTQSPTHLIKTRGQQVTLRCSSQSGHNTVSWYQQALGQGPQFIFQYYREEENGRGNFPPRFSGLQFPNYSSELNVNALELDDSALYLCASSGGLAGLSYNEQFFGPGTRLTVL.

The CDR3 spells CASSPVQYSYTNYGYTF. CDR3 bases: TGTGCCAGCAGCCCAGTGCAATACAGCTACACTAACTATGGCTACACCTTC. The rearrangement joins TRBV9 to TRBJ1-2; no firm D call. The V and J ends lost 4 bases and 0 bases respectively, with 19 bases between them. Looked up from germline, CDR1 is SGDLS and CDR2 is YYNGEE. The CDR3 loop spans 17 amino acids.

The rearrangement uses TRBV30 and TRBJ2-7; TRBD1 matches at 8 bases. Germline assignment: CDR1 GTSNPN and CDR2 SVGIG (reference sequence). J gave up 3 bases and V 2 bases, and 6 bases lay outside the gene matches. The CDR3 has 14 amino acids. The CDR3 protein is CAWSQGQANYEQYF. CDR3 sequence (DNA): TGTGCCTGGAGTCAGGGACAGGCCAACTACGAGCAGTACTTC.

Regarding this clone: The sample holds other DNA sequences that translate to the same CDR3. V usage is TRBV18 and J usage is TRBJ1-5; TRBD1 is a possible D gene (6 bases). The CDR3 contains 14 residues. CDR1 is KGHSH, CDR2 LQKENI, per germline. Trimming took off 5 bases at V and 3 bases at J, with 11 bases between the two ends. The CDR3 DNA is TGTGCCAGCTCAAGGACAGACTCCAATCAGCCCCAGCATTTT. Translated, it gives CASSRTDSNQPQHF.

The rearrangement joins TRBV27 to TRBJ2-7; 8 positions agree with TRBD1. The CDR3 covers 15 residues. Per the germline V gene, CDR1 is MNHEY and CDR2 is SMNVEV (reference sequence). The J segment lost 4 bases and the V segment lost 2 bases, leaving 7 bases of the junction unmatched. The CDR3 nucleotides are TGTGCCAGCAGTTTAGCCCTGGACAGGGCGTACGAGCAGTACTTC. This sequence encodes CASSLALDRAYEQYF.

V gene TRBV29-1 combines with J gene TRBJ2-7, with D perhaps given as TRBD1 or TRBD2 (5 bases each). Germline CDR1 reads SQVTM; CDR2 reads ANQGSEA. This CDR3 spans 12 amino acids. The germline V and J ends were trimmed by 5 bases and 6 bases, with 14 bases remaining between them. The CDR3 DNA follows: TGCAGCGTTACTACCGGGACGCGCGAGCAGTACTTC. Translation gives CSVTTGTREQYF.

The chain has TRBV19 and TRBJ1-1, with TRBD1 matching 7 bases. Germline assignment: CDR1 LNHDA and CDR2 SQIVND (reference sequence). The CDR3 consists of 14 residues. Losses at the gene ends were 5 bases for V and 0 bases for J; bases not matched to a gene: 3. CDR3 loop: CASSPGTVNTEAFF. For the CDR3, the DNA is TGTGCCAGTAGTCCCGGGACAGTGAACACTGAAGCTTTCTTT. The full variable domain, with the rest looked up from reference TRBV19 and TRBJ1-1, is DGGITQSPKYLFRKEGQNVTLSCEQNLNHDAMYWYRQDPGQGLRLIYYSQIVNDFQKGDIAEGYSVSREKKESFPLTVTSAQKNPTAFYLCASSPGTVNTEAFFGQGTRLTVV.

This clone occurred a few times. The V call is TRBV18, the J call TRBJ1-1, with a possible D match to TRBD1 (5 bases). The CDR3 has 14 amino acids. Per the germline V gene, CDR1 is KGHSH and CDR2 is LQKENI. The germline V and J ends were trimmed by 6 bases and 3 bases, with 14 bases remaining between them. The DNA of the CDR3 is TGTGCCAGCTCGGAAGAGGGGCCATACACTGAAGCTTTCTTT. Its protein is CASSEEGPYTEAFF.

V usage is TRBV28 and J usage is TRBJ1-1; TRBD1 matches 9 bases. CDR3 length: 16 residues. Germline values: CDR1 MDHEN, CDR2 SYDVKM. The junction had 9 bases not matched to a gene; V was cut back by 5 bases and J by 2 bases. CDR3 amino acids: CASSEGPGQGNTEAFF. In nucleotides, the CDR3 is TGTGCCAGCAGTGAGGGACCGGGACAGGGAAACACTGAAGCTTTCTTT.

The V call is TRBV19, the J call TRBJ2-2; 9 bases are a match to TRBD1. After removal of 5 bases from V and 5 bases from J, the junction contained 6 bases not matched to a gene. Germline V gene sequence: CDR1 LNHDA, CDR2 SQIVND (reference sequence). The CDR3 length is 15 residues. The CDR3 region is CASSSGQGITGELFF. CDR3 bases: TGTGCCAGTAGTTCCGGACAGGGGATAACCGGGGAGCTGTTTTTT. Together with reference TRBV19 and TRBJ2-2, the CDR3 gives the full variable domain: DGGITQSPKYLFRKEGQNVTLSCEQNLNHDAMYWYRQDPGQGLRLIYYSQIVNDFQKGDIAEGYSVSREKKESFPLTVTSAQKNPTAFYLCASSSGQGITGELFFGEGSRLTVL.

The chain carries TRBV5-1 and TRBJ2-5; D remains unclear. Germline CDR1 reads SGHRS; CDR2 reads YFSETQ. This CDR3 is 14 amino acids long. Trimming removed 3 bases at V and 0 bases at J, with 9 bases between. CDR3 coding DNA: TGCGCCAGCAGCTACGGCAGTAACCAAGAGACCCAGTACTTC. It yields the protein CASSYGSNQETQYF.

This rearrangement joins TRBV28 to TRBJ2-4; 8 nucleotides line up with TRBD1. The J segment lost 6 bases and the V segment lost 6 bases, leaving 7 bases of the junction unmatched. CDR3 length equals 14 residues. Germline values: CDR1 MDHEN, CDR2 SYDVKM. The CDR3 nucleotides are TGTGCCAGCAGCTTACAGGGGGGTGGAAACATTCAGTACTTC. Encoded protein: CASSLQGGGNIQYF.

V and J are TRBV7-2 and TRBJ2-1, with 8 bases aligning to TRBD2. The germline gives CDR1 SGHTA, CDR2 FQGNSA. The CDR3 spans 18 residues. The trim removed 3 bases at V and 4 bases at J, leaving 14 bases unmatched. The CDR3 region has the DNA TGTGCCAGCAGCTTTGACTTCGGGTGGCGGGAGGTTTACAATGAGCAGTTCTTC. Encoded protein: CASSFDFGWREVYNEQFF.

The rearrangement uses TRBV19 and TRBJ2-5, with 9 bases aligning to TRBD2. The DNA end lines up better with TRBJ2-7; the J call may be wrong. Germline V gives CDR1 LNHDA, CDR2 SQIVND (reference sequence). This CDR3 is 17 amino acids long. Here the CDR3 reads CASSHTLSSGRWYEQYF. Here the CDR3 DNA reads TGTGCCAGTAGTCACACCCTCAGTAGCGGGAGATGGTACGAGCAGTACTTC.

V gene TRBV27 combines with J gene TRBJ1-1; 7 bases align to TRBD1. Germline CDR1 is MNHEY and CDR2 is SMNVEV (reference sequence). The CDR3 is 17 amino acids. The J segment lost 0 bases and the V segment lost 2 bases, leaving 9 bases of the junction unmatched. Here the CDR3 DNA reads TGTGCCAGCAGTTTAAGGGACAGTTGGGATTTGAACACTGAAGCTTTCTTT. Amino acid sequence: CASSLRDSWDLNTEAFF.

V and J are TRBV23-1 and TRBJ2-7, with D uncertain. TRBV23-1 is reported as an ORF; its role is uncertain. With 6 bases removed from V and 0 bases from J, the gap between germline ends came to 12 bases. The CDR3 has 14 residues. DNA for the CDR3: TGCGCCAGCAGAACTAAGCTTAGCTCCTACGAGCAGTACTTC. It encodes CASRTKLSSYEQYF.

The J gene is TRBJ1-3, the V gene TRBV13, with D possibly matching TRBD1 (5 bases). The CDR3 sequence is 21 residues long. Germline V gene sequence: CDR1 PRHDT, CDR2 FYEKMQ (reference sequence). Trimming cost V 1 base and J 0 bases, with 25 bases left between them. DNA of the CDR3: TGTGCCAGCAGCTTAGTGGGCGGTGGTATCGGACAAATCACCTCTGGAAACACCATATATTTT. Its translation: CASSLVGGGIGQITSGNTIYF.

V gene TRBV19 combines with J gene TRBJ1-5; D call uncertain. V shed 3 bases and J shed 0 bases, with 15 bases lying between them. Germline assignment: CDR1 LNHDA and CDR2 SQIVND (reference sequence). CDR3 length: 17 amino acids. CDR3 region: CASSIRPLRNSNQPQHF. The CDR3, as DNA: TGTGCCAGTAGTATTAGGCCCTTGAGGAATAGCAATCAGCCCCAGCATTTT. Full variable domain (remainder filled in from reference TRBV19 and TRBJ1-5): DGGITQSPKYLFRKEGQNVTLSCEQNLNHDAMYWYRQDPGQGLRLIYYSQIVNDFQKGDIAEGYSVSREKKESFPLTVTSAQKNPTAFYLCASSIRPLRNSNQPQHFGDGTRLSIL.

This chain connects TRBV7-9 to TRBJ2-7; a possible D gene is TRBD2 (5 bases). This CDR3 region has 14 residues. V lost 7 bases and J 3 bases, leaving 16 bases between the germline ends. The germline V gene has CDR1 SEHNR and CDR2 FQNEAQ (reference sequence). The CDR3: CASTTPERLYEQYF. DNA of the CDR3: TGTGCCAGCACTACCCCAGAGCGGCTCTACGAGCAGTACTTC.

DNA of the CDR3: TGTGCCAGTAGTGGACCGGGACAGGGCGGTGAAAAACTGTTTTTT. Its protein is CASSGPGQGGEKLFF. The V call is TRBV19, the J call TRBJ1-4, with 9 nucleotides matching TRBD1. Germline trimming cut 5 bases from V and 7 bases from J; bases unmatched to any gene: 8. The CDR3 contains 15 residues. CDR1 is LNHDA and CDR2 is SQIVND in the germline V gene (reference sequence).

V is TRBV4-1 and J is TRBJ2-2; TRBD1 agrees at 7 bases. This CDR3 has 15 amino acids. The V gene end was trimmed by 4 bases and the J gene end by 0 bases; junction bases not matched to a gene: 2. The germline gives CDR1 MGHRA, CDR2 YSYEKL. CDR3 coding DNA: TGCGCCAGCAGCCGCCAGGGGGCGAACACCGGGGAGCTGTTTTTT. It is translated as CASSRQGANTGELFF.

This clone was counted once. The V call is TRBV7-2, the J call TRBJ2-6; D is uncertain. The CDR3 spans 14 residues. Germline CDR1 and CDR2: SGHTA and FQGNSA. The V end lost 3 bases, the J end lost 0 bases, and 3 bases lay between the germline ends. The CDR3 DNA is TGTGCCAGCAGCTTGAGCTCTGGGGCCAACGTCCTGACTTTC. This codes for CASSLSSGANVLTF.

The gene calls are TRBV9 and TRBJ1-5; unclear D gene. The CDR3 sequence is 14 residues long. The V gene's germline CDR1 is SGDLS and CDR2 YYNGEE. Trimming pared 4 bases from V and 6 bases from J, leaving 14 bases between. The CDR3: CASSQTQLPQPQHF. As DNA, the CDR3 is TGTGCCAGCAGCCAGACCCAACTCCCTCAGCCCCAGCATTTT.

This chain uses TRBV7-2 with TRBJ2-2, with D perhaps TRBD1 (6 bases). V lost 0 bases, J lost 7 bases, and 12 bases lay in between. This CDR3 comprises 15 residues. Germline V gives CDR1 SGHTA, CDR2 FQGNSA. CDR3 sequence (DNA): TGTGCCAGCAGCTTAGCAAGCAGGGGCGGCGGGGAGCTGTTTTTT. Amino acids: CASSLASRGGGELFF.

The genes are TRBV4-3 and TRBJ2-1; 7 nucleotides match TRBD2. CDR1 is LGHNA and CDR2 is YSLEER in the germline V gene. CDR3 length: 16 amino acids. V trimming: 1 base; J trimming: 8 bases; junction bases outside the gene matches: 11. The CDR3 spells CASSQGASGPGDEQFF. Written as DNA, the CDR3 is TGCGCCAGCAGCCAAGGTGCTAGCGGTCCTGGGGATGAGCAGTTCTTC.

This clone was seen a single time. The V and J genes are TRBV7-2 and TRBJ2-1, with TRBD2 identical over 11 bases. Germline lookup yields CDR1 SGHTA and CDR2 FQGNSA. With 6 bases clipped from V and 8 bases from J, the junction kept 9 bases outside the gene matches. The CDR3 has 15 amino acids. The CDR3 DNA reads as TGTGCCAGCAGGCTTGGTCTAGCGGGAGGCTATGAGCAGTTCTTC. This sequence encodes CASRLGLAGGYEQFF.

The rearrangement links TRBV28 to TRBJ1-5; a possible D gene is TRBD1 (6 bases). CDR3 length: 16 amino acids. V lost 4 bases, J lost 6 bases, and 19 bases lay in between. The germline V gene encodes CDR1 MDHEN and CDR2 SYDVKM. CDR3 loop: CASSSEGGLVRQPQHF. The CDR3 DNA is TGTGCCAGCAGTTCAGAAGGGGGACTTGTCCGTCAGCCCCAGCATTTT.

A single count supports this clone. The CDR3 is CASSSGLALPYNEQFF. The CDR3, as DNA: TGTGCCAGCAGCTCCGGACTAGCTCTCCCGTACAATGAGCAGTTCTTC. This sequence joins TRBV4-2 and TRBJ2-1; 8 positions match TRBD2. The CDR3 is 16 amino acids. Germline-derived CDR1 and CDR2 are LGHNA and YNFKEQ. V shed 5 bases and J 4 bases; nucleotides not matched to a gene: 10.

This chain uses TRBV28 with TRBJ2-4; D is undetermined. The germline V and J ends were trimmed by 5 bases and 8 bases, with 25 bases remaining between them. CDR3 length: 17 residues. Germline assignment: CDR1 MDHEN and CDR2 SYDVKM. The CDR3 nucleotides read TGTGCCAGCAGTCTAAATTCGGGCGGCTTGGCAACAGACATTCAGTACTTC. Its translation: CASSLNSGGLATDIQYF.